The rows below give T cell receptor beta chains drawn from one sample of a study of OX40 agonist ivuxolimab in advanced cancers. Libraries were prepared by immunoSEQ multiplex PCR; TCRdb keeps only in-frame clonotypes and omits some of them. The repertoire holds fewer than 18,000 clones, with roughly 65% as singletons. Sequences were derived from CD4+ or CD8+ T cells sorted from blood, sampled in a trial of the OX40 agonist ivuxolimab. These receptors all come from an adult with an advanced solid tumor such as melanoma, head and neck, liver or kidney cancer. Both conserved end residues are part of each CDR3. The order of the fields is clone size, D gene, J gene, V gene, CDR3 DNA, CDR3 protein. The D gene is left open where the match is weak. Not every row has a clone size; where given, it reads once, few, many or a size class.

>-|-|TRBJ2-7|TRBV27
TGTGCCAGCAGTTTAGGAGGTGGGGAGCAGTACTTC
CASSLGGGEQYF
>-|TRBD2|TRBJ2-3|TRBV30
TGTGCCTGGAGTCGAGCGGGAGGGCCCTACCGCGCAGATACGCAGTATTTT
CAWSRAGGPYRADTQYF
>-|TRBD1|TRBJ2-7|TRBV14
TGTGCCAGCAGCCAATTGGCAGGGGGCTACGAGCAGTACTTC
CASSQLAGGYEQYF
>once|-|TRBJ1-1|TRBV4-1
TGCGCCAGCAGCCAAGGTGCATCGAACACTGAAGCTTTCTTT
CASSQGASNTEAFF
>once|-|TRBJ1-2|TRBV19
TGTGCCAGTAGTCCACCGACGCGATGGGGCTACACCTTC
CASSPPTRWGYTF
>once|TRBD1|TRBJ2-7|TRBV7-9
TGTGCCAGCAGCTTAGCGCGGACAGGGGTATCCTACGAGCAGTACTTC
CASSLARTGVSYEQYF
>-|TRBD2|TRBJ2-1|TRBV5-1
TGCGCCAGCAGCTTGGACAGCGGGGTTTACAATGAGCAGTTCTTC
CASSLDSGVYNEQFF
>-|TRBD1|TRBJ1-2|TRBV7-9
TGTGCCAGCAGCGCCACCAGGACAGGGTATGGCTACACCTTC
CASSATRTGYGYTF
>-|TRBD2|TRBJ2-7|TRBV5-4
TGTGCCAGCAGCCCGCCCCGGGGGAGCAGCGGGGCCTACGAGCAGTACTTC
CASSPPRGSSGAYEQYF
>once|TRBD2|TRBJ2-1|TRBV27
TGTGCCAGCACCCAGGGACTAGCGGGAGCCAATGAGCAGTTCTTC
CASTQGLAGANEQFF
>large|-|TRBJ2-7|TRBV4-1
TGCGCCAGCAGCCAATGGCAGGGCTCCTACGAGCAGTACTTC
CASSQWQGSYEQYF
>-|-|TRBJ2-2|TRBV29-1
TGCAGCATAAATACAGGGAACACCGGGGAGCTGTTTTTT
CSINTGNTGELFF
>-|TRBD1|TRBJ1-2|TRBV30
TGTGCCTGGAGTGCGACAGGGGGCGCGGAGGGCTACACCTTC
CAWSATGGAEGYTF
>-|TRBD2|TRBJ2-7|TRBV25-1
TGTGCCAGCAGTGAATATGGTAGCGGGCACGCGGGCGAGCAGTACTTC
CASSEYGSGHAGEQYF
>-|-|TRBJ2-1|TRBV6-1
TGTGCCAGCAGTGAGGCTAGCCCCTACAATGAGCAGTTCTTC
CASSEASPYNEQFF
>-|-|TRBJ2-7|TRBV5-5
TGTGCCAGCAGCTTATCGACAGGCCCTTACGAGCAGTACTTC
CASSLSTGPYEQYF
>-|-|TRBJ2-7|TRBV11-3
TGTGCCAGCAGCGCCCATGAGGGGACGTATGGGGAGCAGTACTTC
CASSAHEGTYGEQYF
>-|-|TRBJ2-6|TRBV13
TGTGCCAGCAGCTTTGGGGGAGGTGGGGCCAACGTCCTGACTTTC
CASSFGGGGANVLTF
>-|-|TRBJ2-3|TRBV9
TGTGCCAGCAGCGCCCAAAGCACAGATACGCAGTATTTT
CASSAQSTDTQYF
>-|-|TRBJ2-7|TRBV25-1
TGTGCCAGCAGTGTAAGACAGGGAACTAGCGGCTACGAGCAGTACTTC
CASSVRQGTSGYEQYF
>-|-|TRBJ2-3|TRBV27
TGTGCCAGCAGTTTGTTGGGTACGCAGTATTTT
CASSLLGTQYF
>-|TRBD2|TRBJ2-1|TRBV4-2
TGTGCCAGCAGCCTCGGACTAGTCAATGAGCAGTTCTTC
CASSLGLVNEQFF
>-|TRBD1|TRBJ2-7|TRBV18
TGTGCCAGCTCACCTCCGGACAGGGAAAATCCCTACGAGCAGTACTTC
CASSPPDRENPYEQYF
>-|-|TRBJ2-7|TRBV7-9
TGTGCCAGCAGCTTAGTGCTTTCCTACGAGCAGTACTTC
CASSLVLSYEQYF
>-|-|TRBJ2-7|TRBV4-1
TGCGCCAGCAGCCAAGACTGGACCTCCTACGAGCAGTACTTC
CASSQDWTSYEQYF
>-|-|TRBJ2-1|TRBV29-1
TGCAGCGTTGTGCCCCTAGCTGTCCACAATGAGCAGTTCTTC
CSVVPLAVHNEQFF
>-|-|TRBJ1-5|TRBV19
TGTGCCAGTAGTGCCGGGACTCTCGGACAGCCCCAGCATTTT
CASSAGTLGQPQHF